This record covers a single TCR beta chain. The data stem from a study of blood T cell repertoires in COVID-19. About the research overall: T cells, B-cell-depleted T cells, or PBMCs supplied cDNA or gDNA.

Cohort assignment relied on participant-reported clinical history. The CDR3 contains 16 residues. Germline values: CDR1 KGHDR, CDR2 SFDVKD. With V trimmed by 1 base and J by 9 bases, 9 bases remained unmatched. Original data processing: Reference gene primer amplification in the assay estimated nucleated cell counts. Using immunoSEQ multiplex PCR, the repertoire was profiled, and TCRdb retains in-frame clones only, with some absent. D and trimming come from the DNA, and the V and J calls and clone size come from that table. This repertoire shows about 230,000 clones, about 91% found once; its top ten account for about 2.3%.

This clonotype originated in a woman aged 40 to 49 with acute COVID-19. Sequencing used PBMCs or T cells enriched from blood (not recorded which). The chain employs TRBV24-1 and TRBJ2-2; 8 nucleotides line up with TRBD1. The CDR3 region has the DNA TGTGCCACCAGTGATTTAGACAGGGGTCGCGATCGGGAGCTGTTTTTT. Translating gives CATSDLDRGRDRELFF.